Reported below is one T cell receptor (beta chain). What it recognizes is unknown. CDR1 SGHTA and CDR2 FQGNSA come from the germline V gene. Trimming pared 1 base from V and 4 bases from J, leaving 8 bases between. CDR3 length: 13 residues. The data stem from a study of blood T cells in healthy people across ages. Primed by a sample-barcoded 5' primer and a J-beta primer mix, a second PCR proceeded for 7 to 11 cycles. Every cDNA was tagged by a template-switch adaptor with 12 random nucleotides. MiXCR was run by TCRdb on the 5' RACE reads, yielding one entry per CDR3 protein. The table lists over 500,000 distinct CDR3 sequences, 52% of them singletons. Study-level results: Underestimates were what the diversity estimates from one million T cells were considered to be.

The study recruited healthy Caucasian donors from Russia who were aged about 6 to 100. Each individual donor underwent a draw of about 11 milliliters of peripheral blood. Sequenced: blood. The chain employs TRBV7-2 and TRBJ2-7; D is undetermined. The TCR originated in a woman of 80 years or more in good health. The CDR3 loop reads CASSLVPRYEQYF. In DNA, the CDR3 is TGTGCCAGCAGCTTAGTTCCGAGATACGAGCAGTACTTC.